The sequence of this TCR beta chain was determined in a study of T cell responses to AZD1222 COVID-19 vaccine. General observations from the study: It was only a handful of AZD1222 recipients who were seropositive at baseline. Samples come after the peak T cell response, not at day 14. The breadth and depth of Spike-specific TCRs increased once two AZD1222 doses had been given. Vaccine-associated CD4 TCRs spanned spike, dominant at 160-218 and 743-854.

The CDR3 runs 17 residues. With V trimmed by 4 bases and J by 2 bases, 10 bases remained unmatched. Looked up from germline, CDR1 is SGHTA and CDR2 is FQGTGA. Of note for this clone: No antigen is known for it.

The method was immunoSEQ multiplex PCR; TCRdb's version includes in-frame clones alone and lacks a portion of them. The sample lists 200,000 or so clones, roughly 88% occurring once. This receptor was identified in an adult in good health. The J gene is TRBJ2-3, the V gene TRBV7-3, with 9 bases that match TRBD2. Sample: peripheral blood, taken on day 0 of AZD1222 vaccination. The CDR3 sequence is CASSSRPSGANTDTQYF. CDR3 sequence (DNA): TGTGCCAGCAGCTCCCGTCCTAGCGGGGCCAACACAGATACGCAGTATTTT.